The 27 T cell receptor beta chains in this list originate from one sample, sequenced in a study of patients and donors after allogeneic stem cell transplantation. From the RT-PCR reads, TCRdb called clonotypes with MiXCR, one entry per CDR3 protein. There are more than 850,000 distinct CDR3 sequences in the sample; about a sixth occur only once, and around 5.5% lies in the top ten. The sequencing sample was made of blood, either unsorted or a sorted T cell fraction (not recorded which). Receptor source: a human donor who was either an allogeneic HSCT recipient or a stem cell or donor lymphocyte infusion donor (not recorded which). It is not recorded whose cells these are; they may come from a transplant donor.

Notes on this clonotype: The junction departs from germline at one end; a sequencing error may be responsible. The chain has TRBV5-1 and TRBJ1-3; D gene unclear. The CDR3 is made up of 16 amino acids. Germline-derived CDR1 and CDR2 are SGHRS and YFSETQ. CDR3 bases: TGCGCCAGCAGCTTGGAGCAGCGAAACTCTGGATACACCATATATTTT. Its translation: CASSLEQRNSGYTIYF.

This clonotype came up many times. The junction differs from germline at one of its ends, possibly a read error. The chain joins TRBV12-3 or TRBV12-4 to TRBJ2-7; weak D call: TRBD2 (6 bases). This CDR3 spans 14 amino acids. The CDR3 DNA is TGCGCCAGCAGCTTAGGTCGGGGGAGCTACGAGCAGTACTTC. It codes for CASSLGRGSYEQYF.

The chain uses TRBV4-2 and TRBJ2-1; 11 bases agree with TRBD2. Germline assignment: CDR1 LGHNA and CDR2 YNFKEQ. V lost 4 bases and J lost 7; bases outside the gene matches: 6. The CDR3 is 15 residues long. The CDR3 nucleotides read TGTGCCAGCAGCCCAACTAGCGGGAGAGAGAATGAGCAGTTCTTC. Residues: CASSPTSGRENEQFF.

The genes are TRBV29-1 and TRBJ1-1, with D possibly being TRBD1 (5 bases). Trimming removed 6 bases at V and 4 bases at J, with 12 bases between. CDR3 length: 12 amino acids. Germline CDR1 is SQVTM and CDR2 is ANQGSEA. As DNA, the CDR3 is TGCAGCGTGGACAACTCGGGCACTGAAGCTTTCTTT. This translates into CSVDNSGTEAFF.

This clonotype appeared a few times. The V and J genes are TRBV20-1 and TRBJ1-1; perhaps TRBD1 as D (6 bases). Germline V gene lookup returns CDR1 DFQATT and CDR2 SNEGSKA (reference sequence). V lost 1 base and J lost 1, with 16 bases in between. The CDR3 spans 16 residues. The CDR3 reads CSARGYRVFRNTEAFF. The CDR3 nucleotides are TGCAGTGCTAGAGGATACAGGGTATTTCGGAACACTGAAGCTTTCTTT.

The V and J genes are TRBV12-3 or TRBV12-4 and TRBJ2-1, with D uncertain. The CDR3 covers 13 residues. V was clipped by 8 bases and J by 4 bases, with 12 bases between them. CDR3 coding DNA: TGTGCCAGCGGATTAAGAAGATACAATGAGCAGTTCTTC. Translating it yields CASGLRRYNEQFF.

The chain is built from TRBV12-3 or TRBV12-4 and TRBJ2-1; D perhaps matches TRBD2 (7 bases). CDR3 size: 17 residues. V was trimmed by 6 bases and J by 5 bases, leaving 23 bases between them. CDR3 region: CASRSRLGGPKNNEQFF. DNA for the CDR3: TGTGCCAGCAGATCCCGGTTGGGGGGGCCAAAGAACAATGAGCAGTTCTTC.

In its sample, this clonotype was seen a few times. In DNA, the CDR3 is TGTGCCAGCAGTCAACCCCCCGGGGCAGGGCCTTACAATGAGCAGTTCTTC. Protein: CASSQPPGAGPYNEQFF. The chain joins TRBV7-9 to TRBJ2-1; either TRBD1 or TRBD2 may fit D (5 bases each). CDR1 is SEHNR, CDR2 FQNEAQ, per germline (reference sequence). This CDR3 is built from 17 residues. V lost 6 bases, J lost 4 bases, and 22 bases lay in between. The full variable domain, completed using reference TRBV7-9 and TRBJ2-1, is DTGVSQNPRHKITKRGQNVTFRCDPISEHNRLYWYRQTLGQGPEFLTYFQNEAQLEKSRLLSDRFSAERPKGSFSTLEIQRTEQGDSAMYLCASSQPPGAGPYNEQFFGPGTRLTVL.

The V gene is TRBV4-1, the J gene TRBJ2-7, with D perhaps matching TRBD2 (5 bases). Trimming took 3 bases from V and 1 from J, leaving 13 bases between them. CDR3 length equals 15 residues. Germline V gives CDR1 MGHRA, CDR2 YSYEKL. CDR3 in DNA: TGCGCCAGCAGCCAGCTAACGGGGTTTTCCTACGAGCAGTACTTC. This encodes CASSQLTGFSYEQYF.

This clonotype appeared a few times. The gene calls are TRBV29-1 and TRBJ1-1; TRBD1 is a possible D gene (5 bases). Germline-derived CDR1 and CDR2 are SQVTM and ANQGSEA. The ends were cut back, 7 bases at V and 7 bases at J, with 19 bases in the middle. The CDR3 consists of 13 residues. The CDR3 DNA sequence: TGCAGCGCCGGTGAGCCGTCGGGGGGTGAAGCTTTCTTT. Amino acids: CSAGEPSGGEAFF.

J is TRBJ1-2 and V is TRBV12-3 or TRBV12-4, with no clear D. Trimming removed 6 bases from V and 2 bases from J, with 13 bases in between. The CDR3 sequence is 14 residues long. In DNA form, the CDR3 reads TGTGCCAGCAGACGTCGGACGGGCAACTATGGCTACACCTTC. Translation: CASRRRTGNYGYTF.

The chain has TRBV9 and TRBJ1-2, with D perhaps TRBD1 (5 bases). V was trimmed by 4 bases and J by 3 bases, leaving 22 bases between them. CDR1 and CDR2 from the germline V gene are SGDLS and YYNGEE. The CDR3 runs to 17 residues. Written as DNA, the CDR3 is TGTGCCAGCAGCACCCAAGGTTGGGGGGAAAACGACTATGGCTACACCTTC. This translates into CASSTQGWGENDYGYTF.

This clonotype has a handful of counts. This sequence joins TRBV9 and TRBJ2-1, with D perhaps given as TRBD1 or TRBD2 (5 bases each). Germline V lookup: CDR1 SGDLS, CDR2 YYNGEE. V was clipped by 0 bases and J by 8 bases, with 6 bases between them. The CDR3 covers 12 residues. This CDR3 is CASSVGGDEQFF. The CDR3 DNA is TGTGCCAGCAGCGTAGGAGGGGATGAGCAGTTCTTC.

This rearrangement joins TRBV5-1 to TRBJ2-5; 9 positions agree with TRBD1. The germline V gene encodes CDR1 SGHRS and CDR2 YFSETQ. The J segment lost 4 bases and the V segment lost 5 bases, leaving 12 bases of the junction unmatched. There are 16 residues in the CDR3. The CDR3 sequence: CASSPPGQGITETQYF. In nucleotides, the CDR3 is TGCGCCAGCAGTCCCCCGGGACAGGGAATAACAGAGACCCAGTACTTC.

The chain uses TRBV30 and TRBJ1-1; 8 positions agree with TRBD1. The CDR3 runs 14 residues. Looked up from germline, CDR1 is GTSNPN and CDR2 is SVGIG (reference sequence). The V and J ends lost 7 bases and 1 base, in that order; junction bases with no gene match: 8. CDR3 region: CAYRQGLGNTEAFF. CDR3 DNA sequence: TGTGCCTATCGACAGGGGCTGGGGAACACTGAAGCTTTCTTT.

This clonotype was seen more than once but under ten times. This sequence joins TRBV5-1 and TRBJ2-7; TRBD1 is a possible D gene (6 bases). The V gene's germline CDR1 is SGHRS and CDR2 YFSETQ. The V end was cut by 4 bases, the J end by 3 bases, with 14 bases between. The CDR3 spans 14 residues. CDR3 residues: CASSGYRDNYEQYF. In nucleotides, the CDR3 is TGCGCCAGCAGCGGATACCGGGACAACTACGAGCAGTACTTC.

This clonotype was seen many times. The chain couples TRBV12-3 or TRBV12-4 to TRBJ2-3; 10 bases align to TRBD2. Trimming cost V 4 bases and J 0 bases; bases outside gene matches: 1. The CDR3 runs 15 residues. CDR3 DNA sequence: TGTGCCAGCAGTTCTAGCGGGAGAAGCACAGATACGCAGTATTTT. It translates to CASSSSGRSTDTQYF.

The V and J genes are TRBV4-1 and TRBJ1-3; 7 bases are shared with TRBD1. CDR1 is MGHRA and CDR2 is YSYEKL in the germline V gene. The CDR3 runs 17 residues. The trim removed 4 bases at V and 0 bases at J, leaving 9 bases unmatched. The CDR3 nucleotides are TGCGCCAGCAGCCGGAACAGGGGCATTGGCTCTGGAAACACCATATATTTT. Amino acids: CASSRNRGIGSGNTIYF.

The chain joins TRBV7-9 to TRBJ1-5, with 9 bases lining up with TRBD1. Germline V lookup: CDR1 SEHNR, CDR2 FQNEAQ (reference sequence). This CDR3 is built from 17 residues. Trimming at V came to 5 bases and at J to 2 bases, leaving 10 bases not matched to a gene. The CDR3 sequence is CASSPRQGESGNQPQHF. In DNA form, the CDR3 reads TGTGCCAGCAGCCCACGACAGGGGGAAAGTGGCAATCAGCCCCAGCATTTT.

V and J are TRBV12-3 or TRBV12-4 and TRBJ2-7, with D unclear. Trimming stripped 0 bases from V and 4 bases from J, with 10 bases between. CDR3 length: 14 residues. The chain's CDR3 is CASSLAGLFYEQYF. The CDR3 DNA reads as TGTGCCAGCAGTTTAGCGGGTCTGTTTTACGAGCAGTACTTC.

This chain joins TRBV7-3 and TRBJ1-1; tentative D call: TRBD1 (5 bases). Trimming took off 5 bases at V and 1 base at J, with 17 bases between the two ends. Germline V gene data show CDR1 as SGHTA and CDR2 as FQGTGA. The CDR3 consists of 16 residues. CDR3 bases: TGTGCCAGCAGCCCAACAGGAGGCAGGCCGAACACTGAAGCTTTCTTT. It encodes CASSPTGGRPNTEAFF. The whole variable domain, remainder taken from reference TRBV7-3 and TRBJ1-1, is GAGVSQTPSNKVTEKGKYVELRCDPISGHTALYWYRQSLGQGPEFLIYFQGTGAADDSGLPNDRFFAVRPEGSVSTLKIQRTERGDSAVYLCASSPTGGRPNTEAFFGQGTRLTVV.

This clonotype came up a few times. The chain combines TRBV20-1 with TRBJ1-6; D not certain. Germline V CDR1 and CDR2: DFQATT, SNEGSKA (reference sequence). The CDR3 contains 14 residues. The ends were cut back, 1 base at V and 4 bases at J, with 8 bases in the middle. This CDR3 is CSARAPSYNSPLHF. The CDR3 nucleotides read TGCAGTGCTAGAGCTCCAAGTTATAATTCACCCCTCCACTTT.

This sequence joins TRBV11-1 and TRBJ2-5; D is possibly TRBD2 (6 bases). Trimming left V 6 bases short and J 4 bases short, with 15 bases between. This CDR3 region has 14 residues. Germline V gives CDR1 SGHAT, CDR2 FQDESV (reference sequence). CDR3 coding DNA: TGTGCCAGCAGACGGGACCCCGGGGGAGAGACCCAGTACTTC. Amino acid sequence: CASRRDPGGETQYF.

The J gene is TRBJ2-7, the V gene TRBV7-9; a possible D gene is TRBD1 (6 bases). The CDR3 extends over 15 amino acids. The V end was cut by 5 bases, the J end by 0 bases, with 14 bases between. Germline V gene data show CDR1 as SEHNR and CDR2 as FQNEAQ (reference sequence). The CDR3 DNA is TGTGCCAGCAGCCCCCGGACAGTGAGCTCCTACGAGCAGTACTTC. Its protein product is CASSPRTVSSYEQYF.

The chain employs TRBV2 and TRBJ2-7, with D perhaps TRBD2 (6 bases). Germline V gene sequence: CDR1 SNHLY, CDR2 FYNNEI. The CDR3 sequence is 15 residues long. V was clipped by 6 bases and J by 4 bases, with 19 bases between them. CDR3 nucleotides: TGTGCCAGCAGGTTAGACTCCGGGACTCAGTACGAGCAGTACTTC. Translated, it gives CASRLDSGTQYEQYF.

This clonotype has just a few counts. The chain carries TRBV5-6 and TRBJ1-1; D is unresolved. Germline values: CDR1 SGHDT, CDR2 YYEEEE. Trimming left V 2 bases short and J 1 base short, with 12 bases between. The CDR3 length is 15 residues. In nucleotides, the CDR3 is TGTGCCAGCAGCTTTCTGGGGAAGGGGAACACTGAAGCTTTCTTT. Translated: CASSFLGKGNTEAFF.

Here the CDR3 reads CASSQRFNYEQYF. As DNA, the CDR3 is TGTGCCAGTAGTCAGAGATTTAACTACGAGCAGTACTTC. V is TRBV19 and J is TRBJ2-7; D gene uncertain. This CDR3 has 13 residues. Trimming took off 5 bases at V and 3 bases at J, with 11 bases between the two ends. CDR1 LNHDA and CDR2 SQIVND come from the germline V gene (reference sequence). The entire variable domain, with the rest obtained from reference TRBV19 and TRBJ2-7, is as follows: DGGITQSPKYLFRKEGQNVTLSCEQNLNHDAMYWYRQDPGQGLRLIYYSQIVNDFQKGDIAEGYSVSREKKESFPLTVTSAQKNPTAFYLCASSQRFNYEQYFGPGTRLTVT.